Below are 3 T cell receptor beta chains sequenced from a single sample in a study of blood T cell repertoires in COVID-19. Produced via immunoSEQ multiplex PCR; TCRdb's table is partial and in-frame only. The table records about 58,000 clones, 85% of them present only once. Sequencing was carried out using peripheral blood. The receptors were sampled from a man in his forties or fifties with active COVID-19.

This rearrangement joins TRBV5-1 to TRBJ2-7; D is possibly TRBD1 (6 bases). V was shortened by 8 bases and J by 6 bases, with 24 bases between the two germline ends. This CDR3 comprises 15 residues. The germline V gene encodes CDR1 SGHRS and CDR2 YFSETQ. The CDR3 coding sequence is TGCGCCAGTGGACCGGGACAACCGTTAACTGGCGAGCAGTACTTC. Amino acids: CASGPGQPLTGEQYF.

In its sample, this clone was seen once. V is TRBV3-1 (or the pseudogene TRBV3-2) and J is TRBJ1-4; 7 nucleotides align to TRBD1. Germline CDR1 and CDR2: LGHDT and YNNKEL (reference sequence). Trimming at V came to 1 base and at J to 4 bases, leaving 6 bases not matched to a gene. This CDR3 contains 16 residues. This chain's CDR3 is CASSQGWTGFNEKLFF. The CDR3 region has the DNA TGTGCCAGCAGCCAAGGTTGGACAGGATTTAATGAAAAACTGTTTTTT.

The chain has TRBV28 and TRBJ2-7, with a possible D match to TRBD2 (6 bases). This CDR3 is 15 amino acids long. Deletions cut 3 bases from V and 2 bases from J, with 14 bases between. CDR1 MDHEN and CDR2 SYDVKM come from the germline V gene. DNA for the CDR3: TGTGCCAGCAGTTTGTCGCGGGGATATCCCTACGAGCAGTACTTC. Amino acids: CASSLSRGYPYEQYF. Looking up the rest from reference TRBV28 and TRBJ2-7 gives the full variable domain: DVKVTQSSRYLVKRTGEKVFLECVQDMDHENMFWYRQDPGLGLRLIYFSYDVKMKEKGDIPEGYSVSREKKERFSLILESASTNQTSMYLCASSLSRGYPYEQYFGPGTRLTVT.